The rows below give T cell receptor beta chains drawn from one sample of a study of regulatory T cells in long-lasting Graves disease. TCRdb passed the multiplex PCR reads through MiXCR, listing each CDR3 protein once. The data contain about 520,000 distinct CDR3 sequences, about 11% of them singletons. This sample was also put to use in a study of T cells in Graves' hyperthyroidism and ophthalmopathy.

The starting material was peripheral blood mononuclear cells (PBMCs), obtained at new diagnosis, from a patient treated with antithyroid drugs. These receptors were obtained from a woman aged 30 to 39 with Graves disease. CDR3s include the opening cysteine and the closing phenylalanine or tryptophan. A D gene is named only where the DNA matches it firmly. Size tells how often a clone was seen (once, few, many) or the class of an expanded clone, and some rows leave it out.

j_gene: TRBJ2-3
v_gene: TRBV5-1
d_gene: TRBD2
abundance: few
CDR3nt: TGCGCCAGCAGCTTGCCTAGCGGGAGCTCAGATACGCAGTATTTT
CDR3aa: CASSLPSGSSDTQYF

j_gene: TRBJ1-5
v_gene: TRBV27
d_gene: TRBD1
abundance: many
CDR3nt: TGTGCCAGCAGTAGGACAGGGGGTTATAGCAATCAGCCCCAGCATTTT
CDR3aa: CASSRTGGYSNQPQHF

j_gene: TRBJ2-2
v_gene: TRBV24-1
d_gene: TRBD2
abundance: many
CDR3nt: TGTGCCACCAGGACCGAACTAGCGGGAGACACCGGGGAGCTGTTTTTT
CDR3aa: CATRTELAGDTGELFF

j_gene: TRBJ2-6
v_gene: TRBV27
d_gene: -
abundance: few
CDR3nt: TGTGCCAACAGTTTGTCGACAATCGGGGCCAACGTCCTGACTTTC
CDR3aa: CANSLSTIGANVLTF

j_gene: TRBJ2-2
v_gene: TRBV3-1
d_gene: -
abundance: many
CDR3nt: TGTGCCAGCAGCCCAAAATCCCTCGGCGGGGAGCTGTTTTTT
CDR3aa: CASSPKSLGGELFF

j_gene: TRBJ1-4
v_gene: TRBV6-1
d_gene: TRBD1
abundance: -
CDR3nt: TGTGCCGGCAGTCGACAGGGGGGGGATGAAAAACTGTTTTTT
CDR3aa: CAGSRQGGDEKLFF

j_gene: TRBJ1-2
v_gene: TRBV4-2
d_gene: TRBD1
abundance: -
CDR3nt: TGTGCCAGCACCTCTACCCAGTCAACAGGGGGGAGATCGGATGGCTACACCTTC
CDR3aa: CASTSTQSTGGRSDGYTF

j_gene: TRBJ2-1
v_gene: TRBV20-1
d_gene: -
abundance: -
CDR3nt: TGCAGTGCTCCTGGGGCTCAGCTTGCCAATGAGCAGTTCTTC
CDR3aa: CSAPGAQLANEQFF

j_gene: TRBJ1-1
v_gene: TRBV7-9
d_gene: -
abundance: -
CDR3nt: TGTGCCAGCAGCTTAAACGGAGCGGAGACTGAAGCTTTCTTT
CDR3aa: CASSLNGAETEAFF

j_gene: TRBJ2-2
v_gene: TRBV2
d_gene: TRBD1
abundance: many
CDR3nt: TGTGCCAGCAGAAGGGACAGGGGGGACACCGGGGAGCTGTTTTTT
CDR3aa: CASRRDRGDTGELFF

j_gene: TRBJ2-3
v_gene: TRBV11-1
d_gene: TRBD2
abundance: many
CDR3nt: TGTGCCAGCAGCTTAGCCCCGGGAGGCACAGGTACGCAGTATTTT
CDR3aa: CASSLAPGGTGTQYF

j_gene: TRBJ2-7
v_gene: TRBV7-9
d_gene: -
abundance: few
CDR3nt: TGTGCCAGCAGCTTACTCGGAGGGGGGTCCTACGAGCAGTACTTC
CDR3aa: CASSLLGGGSYEQYF

j_gene: TRBJ1-6
v_gene: TRBV19
d_gene: -
abundance: -
CDR3nt: TGTGCCAGTAGTATCGGGCCAGGGGATAATTCACCCCTCCACTTT
CDR3aa: CASSIGPGDNSPLHF

j_gene: TRBJ2-3
v_gene: TRBV29-1
d_gene: -
abundance: many
CDR3nt: TGCAGCGTTGAAAAGACAGGACGAGATACGCAGTATTTT
CDR3aa: CSVEKTGRDTQYF

j_gene: TRBJ2-2
v_gene: TRBV7-2
d_gene: -
abundance: many
CDR3nt: TGTGCCAGCAGCCAGCGGGGCGACAGGGTTTATACCGGGGAGCTGTTTTTT
CDR3aa: CASSQRGDRVYTGELFF

j_gene: TRBJ2-1
v_gene: TRBV28
d_gene: TRBD2
abundance: -
CDR3nt: TGTGCCAGCAGTTTTGGGACTAGCGGGAGCCGAGAGCAGTTCTTC
CDR3aa: CASSFGTSGSREQFF

j_gene: TRBJ2-5
v_gene: TRBV15
d_gene: TRBD2
abundance: many
CDR3nt: TGTGCCACCAGCAGAGGCGGGCTAGCGGAGCTCCAAGAGACCCAGTACTTC
CDR3aa: CATSRGGLAELQETQYF

j_gene: TRBJ2-7
v_gene: TRBV10-3
d_gene: TRBD2
abundance: many
CDR3nt: TGTGCCATCAGGGGGGGGGAATCCCACGAGCAGTACTTC
CDR3aa: CAIRGGESHEQYF

j_gene: TRBJ1-2
v_gene: TRBV7-2
d_gene: -
abundance: few
CDR3nt: TGTGCCAGCAGCAGAAGGGGGGATTTGAACTATGGCTACACCTTC
CDR3aa: CASSRRGDLNYGYTF

j_gene: TRBJ1-5
v_gene: TRBV20-1
d_gene: -
abundance: few
CDR3nt: TGCAGTGCTAGCGGACAGCCGAATCAGCCCCAGCATTTT
CDR3aa: CSASGQPNQPQHF

j_gene: TRBJ2-7
v_gene: TRBV5-6
d_gene: -
abundance: -
CDR3nt: TGTGCCAGCAGCTCACAGGGAACCTACGAGCAGTACTTC
CDR3aa: CASSSQGTYEQYF

j_gene: TRBJ1-4
v_gene: TRBV18
d_gene: -
abundance: few
CDR3nt: TGTGCCAGCTCACCACCCGGGTCAAGGGATGAAAAACTGTTTTTT
CDR3aa: CASSPPGSRDEKLFF

j_gene: TRBJ2-7
v_gene: TRBV11-2
d_gene: -
abundance: few
CDR3nt: TGTGCCAGCAGCCTGGGCCCGAGCAACGCCTACGAGCAGTACTTC
CDR3aa: CASSLGPSNAYEQYF

j_gene: TRBJ1-1
v_gene: TRBV28
d_gene: -
abundance: -
CDR3nt: TGTGCCAGCAGCGCCGACGGGAGCACTGAAGCTTTCTTT
CDR3aa: CASSADGSTEAFF

j_gene: TRBJ1-5
v_gene: TRBV7-2
d_gene: TRBD1
abundance: many
CDR3nt: TGTGCCAGCAGCCGGGCGGACAGGCAACACAATCAGCCCCAGCATTTT
CDR3aa: CASSRADRQHNQPQHF

j_gene: TRBJ2-7
v_gene: TRBV3-1
d_gene: -
abundance: many
CDR3nt: TGTGCCAGCAGCCATGGCTCCTACGAGCAGTACTTC
CDR3aa: CASSHGSYEQYF

j_gene: TRBJ1-5
v_gene: TRBV19
d_gene: -
abundance: few
CDR3nt: TGTGCCAGTAGTATTGTTCCCCTAGGCAATCAGCCCCAGCATTTT
CDR3aa: CASSIVPLGNQPQHF